This is a list of T cell receptor beta chains from one sample in a study of OX40 agonist ivuxolimab in advanced cancers. The table came from immunoSEQ multiplex PCR; TCRdb's copy has only in-frame clones and leaves some out. The sample yields about 82,000 clones, roughly 85% seen once. The sequenced sample was CD4+ or CD8+ T cells sorted from blood, obtained in a trial of the OX40 agonist ivuxolimab. Receptors originate from an adult with an advanced solid tumor such as melanoma, head and neck, liver or kidney cancer. CDR3s include the opening cysteine and the closing phenylalanine or tryptophan. D genes are given only for firm matches.

. TRBJ2-1 TRBV18 CASSPSLYNEQFF
. TRBJ2-5 TRBV18 CASSPPSVETQYF
. TRBJ1-4 TRBV2 CASSGDAPPPTKLFF
. TRBJ1-1 TRBV6-5 CASSRGQSGPEAFF
. TRBJ1-2 TRBV19 CASTGEATNYGYTF
TRBD1 TRBJ1-6 TRBV19 CASSEHRGRGSPLHF
TRBD1 TRBJ1-5 TRBV4-1 CASSHQAGTGIQPQHF
TRBD2 TRBJ2-7 TRBV30 CAWTSGTYEQYF
TRBD1 TRBJ2-3 TRBV9 CASSARQGLTDTQYF
TRBD1 TRBJ2-3 TRBV29-1 CSVDRQGVTDTQYF
. TRBJ1-2 TRBV28 CASFLAGDGYTF
. TRBJ1-2 TRBV2 CASIVGEGGYIF
. TRBJ1-1 TRBV19 CASSISLETEAFF
. TRBJ1-5 TRBV11-2 CASSLDLGFSGNQPQHF
. TRBJ2-3 TRBV7-8 CASSSLGTGDTQYF
. TRBJ1-2 TRBV1 CTSSQEGGLYGYTF
. TRBJ1-2 TRBV29-1 CSVEPTQGKYGYTF
. TRBJ1-3 TRBV4-3 CASSQGPSGNTIYF
. TRBJ1-3 TRBV4-1 CASSPQVGTSGNTIYF
. TRBJ1-2 TRBV12-5 CASGLVAGNYGYTF
TRBD2 TRBJ2-3 TRBV9 CASSPRTSGSSTDTQYF
TRBD2 TRBJ2-6 TRBV7-3 CASSLLAGGLSGANVLTF
. TRBJ1-2 TRBV6-1 CASGDVVRTF
TRBD2 TRBJ2-3 TRBV2 CASSAEMLTGGTTDTQYF
. TRBJ2-6 TRBV5-6 CASSSTGTRDPSGANVLTF
TRBD1 TRBJ2-5 TRBV18 CASSPGTGGTQYF
TRBD1 TRBJ2-5 TRBV19 CASSLQTGGQETQYF
. TRBJ2-7 TRBV18 CASSLFPEITLEQYF
. TRBJ2-7 TRBV4-2 CASSQERGYEQYF
TRBD1 TRBJ2-3 TRBV7-2 CASSFRGRADTQYF
. TRBJ2-5 TRBV18 CASSPMADQETQYF
. TRBJ2-3 TRBV7-2 CASSLALSRPDTQYF
. TRBJ2-5 TRBV2 CASRGKTRQGQETQYF
TRBD1 TRBJ2-1 TRBV19 CASSIQGVVNEQFF
TRBD1 TRBJ2-7 TRBV30 CAWSVRSGTGSYEQYF
. TRBJ1-2 TRBV28 CASTSGTFGYTF
TRBD1 TRBJ2-1 TRBV19 CASSIGGQDREEQFF
. TRBJ2-1 TRBV12-5 CASGSLTRGVGSYNEQFF
TRBD1 TRBJ2-7 TRBV6-1 CASSEAVAGGGEQYF
TRBD1 TRBJ1-6 TRBV29-1 CSARGTGRAPLHF
. TRBJ1-2 TRBV2 CASSDQGLTLGYTF
. TRBJ2-7 TRBV18 CASSPSGVYEQYF
. TRBJ2-2 TRBV9 CASSILAETGELFF
. TRBJ1-2 TRBV9 CASKSPVDYGYTF
. TRBJ1-6 TRBV9 CASSVRTDNSPLHF
TRBD1 TRBJ1-2 TRBV5-4 CASSLVGQGSGYTF
TRBD2 TRBJ2-5 TRBV5-4 CASLEFASGGPQETQYF
. TRBJ1-6 TRBV18 CASSPTYREGLRAPLHF
. TRBJ1-2 TRBV28 CASSWITGGYTF
. TRBJ2-1 TRBV5-1 CASSLGGHNEQFF
TRBD1 TRBJ1-4 TRBV7-9 CASSLVGGQGASKLFF
. TRBJ1-1 TRBV2 CASSGTRPGGEAFF
. TRBJ1-3 TRBV7-2 CASSSLVGDTIYF
. TRBJ2-2 TRBV5-1 CASSLRLNTGELFF
. TRBJ2-3 TRBV7-7 CASSSRAGDTQYF